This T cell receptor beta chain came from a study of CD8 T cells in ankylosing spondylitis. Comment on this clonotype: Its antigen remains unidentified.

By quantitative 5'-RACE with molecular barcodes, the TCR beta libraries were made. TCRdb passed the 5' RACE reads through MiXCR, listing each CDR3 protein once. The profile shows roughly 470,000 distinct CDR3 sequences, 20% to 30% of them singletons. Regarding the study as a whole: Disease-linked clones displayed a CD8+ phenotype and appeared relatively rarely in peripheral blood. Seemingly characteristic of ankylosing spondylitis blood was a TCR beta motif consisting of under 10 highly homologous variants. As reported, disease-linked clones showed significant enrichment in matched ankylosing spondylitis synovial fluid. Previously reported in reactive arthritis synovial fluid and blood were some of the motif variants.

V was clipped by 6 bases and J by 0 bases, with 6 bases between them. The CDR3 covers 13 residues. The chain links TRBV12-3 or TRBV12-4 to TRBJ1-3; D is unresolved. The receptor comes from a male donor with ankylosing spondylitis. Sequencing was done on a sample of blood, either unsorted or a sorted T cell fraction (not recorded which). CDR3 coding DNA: TGTGCCAGCAGAGATAGCTCTGGAAACACCATATATTTT. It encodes CASRDSSGNTIYF.